This TCR beta chain was observed in a study of identical twins. This clonotype was picked up a small number of times. TCRdb independently ran MiXCR on the 5' RACE reads; one entry per CDR3 protein. Of more than 600,000 distinct CDR3 sequences in the sample, about 20% were seen once. With 5 bases removed from V and 4 bases from J, the gap between germline ends came to 9 bases. Germline loops: CDR1 SGHTA, CDR2 FQGNSA. CDR3 length equals 13 residues. These records were also assigned to another study, of T cells expressing NK-cell markers.

What was sequenced was PBMCs. The J gene is TRBJ2-1, the V gene TRBV7-2; perhaps TRBD1 as D (5 bases). The TCR sequence derives from a woman between 18 and 29 years old in good health. The CDR3 loop reads CASSAGNYNEQFF. DNA for the CDR3: TGTGCCAGCAGCGCAGGGAATTACAATGAGCAGTTCTTC.